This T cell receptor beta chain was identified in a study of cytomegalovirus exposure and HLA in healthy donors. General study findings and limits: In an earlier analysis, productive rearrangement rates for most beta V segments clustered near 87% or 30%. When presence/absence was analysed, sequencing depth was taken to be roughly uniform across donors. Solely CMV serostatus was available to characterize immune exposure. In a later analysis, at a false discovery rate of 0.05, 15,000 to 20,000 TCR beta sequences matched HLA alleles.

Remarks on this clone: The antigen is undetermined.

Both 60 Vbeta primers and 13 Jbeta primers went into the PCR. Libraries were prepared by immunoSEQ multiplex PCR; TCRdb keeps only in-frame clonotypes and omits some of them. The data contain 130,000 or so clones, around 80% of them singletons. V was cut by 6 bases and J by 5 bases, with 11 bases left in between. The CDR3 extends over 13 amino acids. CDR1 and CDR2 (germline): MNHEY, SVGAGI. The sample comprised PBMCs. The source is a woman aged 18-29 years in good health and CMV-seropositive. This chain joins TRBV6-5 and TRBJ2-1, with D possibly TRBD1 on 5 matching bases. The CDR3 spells CASSLQGNNEQFF. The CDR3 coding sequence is TGTGCCAGCAGCCTTCAGGGTAACAATGAGCAGTTCTTC.